One and the same sample provided the 16 T cell receptor beta chains below, sequenced in a study of blood T cell repertoires in COVID-19. The method was immunoSEQ multiplex PCR; TCRdb's version includes in-frame clones alone and lacks a portion of them. The sample holds 250,000 to 300,000 clones, more than 85% seen once. Input material: peripheral blood. Receptors were obtained from a man aged 18 to 30 with active or convalescent COVID-19.

The chain combines TRBV10-3 with TRBJ1-4; 10 bases fit TRBD1. Looked up from germline, CDR1 is ENHRY and CDR2 is SYGVKD. The length of the CDR3 is 13 residues. V lost 10 bases and J lost 8; bases outside the gene matches: 7. Written as DNA, the CDR3 is TGTGCCACCCAGACAGGGGGCAACGAAAAACTGTTTTTT. Translating gives CATQTGGNEKLFF.

This chain joins TRBV4-1 and TRBJ1-3; TRBD1 matches at 9 bases. This CDR3 is built from 16 residues. The junction had 3 bases not matched to a gene; V was cut back by 0 bases and J by 3 bases. From germline, CDR1 is MGHRA and CDR2 YSYEKL. CDR3 in DNA: TGCGCCAGCAGCCAAGAACAGGGGGCATTTGGAAACACCATATATTTT. The encoded protein is CASSQEQGAFGNTIYF.

The chain recombines TRBV7-9 with TRBJ1-2; TRBD1 matches 8 bases. The CDR3 is 17 amino acids. Germline assignment: CDR1 SEHNR and CDR2 FQNEAQ (reference sequence). The V and J ends lost 3 bases and 4 bases, in that order; junction bases with no gene match: 13. DNA of the CDR3: TGTGCCAGCAGCTTCTCACCGGACAGGGAGGTTGGCTATGGCTACACCTTC. It codes for CASSFSPDREVGYGYTF.

V and J are TRBV6-5 and TRBJ1-6; D is unclear. V was clipped by 6 bases and J by 10 bases, with 16 bases between them. The CDR3 consists of 14 residues. The germline V gene has CDR1 MNHEY and CDR2 SVGAGI. The CDR3 DNA is TGTGCCAGCAGACCCGAGGCATCCTCCTCACCCCTCCACTTT. Protein: CASRPEASSSPLHF.

This clone was seen at least ten times. This chain joins TRBV6-5 and TRBJ1-6, with TRBD1 as a possible D gene (6 bases). The CDR3 is 15 residues long. Trimming took 6 bases from V and 9 from J, leaving 18 bases between them. The V gene's germline CDR1 is MNHEY and CDR2 SVGAGI. DNA of the CDR3: TGTGCCAGCAGCCGAGAGGGAAGGGGGAGTTCACCCCTCCACTTT. Protein product: CASSREGRGSSPLHF.

This clone appeared a few times. The rearrangement uses TRBV6-5 and TRBJ1-5; D perhaps matches TRBD1 (6 bases). The germline V gene encodes CDR1 MNHEY and CDR2 SVGAGI. The CDR3 contains 13 residues. With 8 bases removed from V and 5 bases from J, the gap between germline ends came to 13 bases. The CDR3 nucleotides are TGTGCCAGCCGAAGGACAGAAGATCAGCCCCAGCATTTT. Translated: CASRRTEDQPQHF.

The rearrangement links TRBV10-2 to TRBJ1-2; 7 bases line up with TRBD1. CDR3 length: 14 amino acids. Germline V CDR1 and CDR2: WSHSY, SAAADI. V lost 5 bases, J lost 4 bases, and 7 bases stayed unmatched. CDR3 amino acids: CASSPTGASYGYTF. The CDR3 DNA follows: TGCGCCAGCAGTCCAACAGGGGCGAGCTATGGCTACACCTTC.

The J gene is TRBJ1-1, the V gene TRBV3-1 (or the pseudogene TRBV3-2), with a weak D call TRBD1 (5 bases). The CDR3 extends over 12 amino acids. With 1 base removed from V and 10 bases from J, the gap between germline ends came to 10 bases. From germline, CDR1 is LGHDT and CDR2 YNNKEL (reference sequence). CDR3 residues: CASSQARRGAFF. CDR3 bases: TGTGCCAGCAGCCAAGCAAGGAGGGGAGCTTTCTTT.

This sequence joins TRBV19 and TRBJ1-5; D call uncertain. V was shortened by 3 bases and J by 4 bases, with 13 bases between the two germline ends. The V gene's germline CDR1 is LNHDA and CDR2 SQIVND (reference sequence). This CDR3 contains 15 residues. CDR3 in DNA: TGTGCCAGTAGTATGTCCGGGAATCGGAATCAGCCCCAGCATTTT. Its translation: CASSMSGNRNQPQHF.

The chain uses TRBV7-6 and TRBJ1-3; D call uncertain. Germline V CDR1 and CDR2: SGHVS, FNYEAQ. This CDR3 has 16 residues. Trimming stripped 2 bases from V and 0 bases from J, with 11 bases between. CDR3 DNA: TGTGCCAGCAGCTTATTGCCCAGCGACTCTGGAAACACCATATATTTT. It translates to CASSLLPSDSGNTIYF.

V is TRBV27 and J is TRBJ2-1; no definite D call. CDR3 size: 14 residues. Germline assignment: CDR1 MNHEY and CDR2 SMNVEV (reference sequence). V lost 11 bases and J 5 bases, leaving 19 bases between the germline ends. CDR3 protein: CACGRQEKNNEQFF. CDR3 DNA sequence: TGTGCCTGTGGAAGGCAGGAAAAGAACAATGAGCAGTTCTTC.

The chain joins TRBV24-1 to TRBJ2-5; 9 bases are a match to TRBD2. Unmatched junction bases numbered 8, after V lost 5 bases and J lost 5 bases. Germline V CDR1 and CDR2: KGHDR, SFDVKD. The CDR3 has 15 amino acids. CDR3 bases: TGTGCCACCAGTGTTGGCGGGGGGGCCCCGGAGACCCAGTACTTC. Translating it yields CATSVGGGAPETQYF.

This clone was seen ten or more times. The rearrangement links TRBV25-1 to TRBJ1-2; D is ambiguous. Germline CDR1 reads MGHDK; CDR2 reads SYGVNS. The CDR3 runs 14 residues. Deletions cut 3 bases from V and 2 bases from J, with 10 bases between. The CDR3 nucleotides read TGTGCCAGCAGTGAGTGGGGAGGAAACTATGGCTACACCTTC. It translates to CASSEWGGNYGYTF.

This chain uses TRBV5-4 with TRBJ2-7; TRBD1 agrees at 10 bases. Trimming took 1 base from V and 7 from J; bases not matched to a gene: 8. Germline CDR1 is SGHNT and CDR2 is YYREEE (reference sequence). The CDR3 is 15 amino acids. CDR3 protein: CASSLQQGQGSEQYF. The CDR3 DNA follows: TGTGCCAGCAGCTTGCAGCAGGGACAGGGGAGTGAGCAGTACTTC.

V usage is TRBV6-1 and J usage is TRBJ1-5; D not certain. The CDR3 has 12 amino acids. The germline V gene encodes CDR1 MNHNS and CDR2 SASEGT. Trimming removed 3 bases at V and 7 bases at J, with 7 bases between. CDR3 nucleotide sequence: TGTGCCAGCAGTGATGGGAGACAGCCCCAGCATTTT. The encoded protein is CASSDGRQPQHF.

The chain combines TRBV2 with TRBJ1-6, with 8 bases that match TRBD1. The CDR3 runs 15 residues. Germline-derived CDR1 and CDR2 are SNHLY and FYNNEI. V lost 0 bases, J lost 8 bases, and 3 bases stayed unmatched. CDR3 residues: CASSEAQGAYSPLHF. In nucleotides, the CDR3 is TGTGCCAGCAGTGAAGCGCAGGGGGCCTATTCACCCCTCCACTTT.